These 21 T cell receptor beta chains share one sample of origin, sequenced in a study of CD8+CD57+ T cells in acquired aplastic anemia. Before being chosen for sequencing, patients had shown CD8+CD57+ cell expansion by flow cytometry. Genomic DNA provided the template from which TCR beta VDJ and CDR3 profiles were obtained. TCRdb called the reads again in MiXCR, with one record for every CDR3 protein. Of approximately 470,000 distinct CDR3 sequences listed, around a third are singletons. The specimen was sorted CD4+, CD8+, or CD8+CD57+ T cells (not recorded which) from PBMCs. The receptors stem from a human donor with aplastic anemia.

This clonotype has only a few counts. The chain recombines TRBV12-3 or TRBV12-4 with TRBJ1-3, with D possibly being TRBD1 (5 bases). The CDR3 extends over 16 amino acids. V was clipped by 1 base and J by 2 bases, with 12 bases between them. CDR3 sequence: CASSLVREPAGNTIYF. CDR3 bases: TGTGCCAGCAGTTTAGTCAGGGAACCGGCTGGAAACACCATATATTTT.

The J gene is TRBJ1-5, the V gene TRBV7-2; D not certain. V was shortened by 1 base and J by 9 bases, with 7 bases between the two germline ends. CDR1 and CDR2 (germline): SGHTA, FQGNSA. The CDR3 contains 12 residues. The CDR3 nucleotides read TGTGCCAGCAGCTTAGGGGGAGGGCCCCAGCATTTT. Translation gives CASSLGGGPQHF.

As regards this clonotype: The germline gene is not matched at one end of the junction; a read error may be the cause. The rearrangement links TRBV19 to TRBJ1-4, with D possibly matching TRBD1 (6 bases). The CDR3 totals 14 residues. Per germline, CDR1 LNHDA and CDR2 SQIVND (reference sequence). The CDR3: CASSIGTTNERLFF. CDR3 DNA: TGTGCCAGTAGTATCGGGACAACTAATGAAAGACTGTTTTTT.

This clonotype occurred a few times. V gene TRBV20-1 combines with J gene TRBJ2-5; D is undetermined. The CDR3 is made up of 16 amino acids. In germline, CDR1 is DFQATT, CDR2 SNEGSKA (reference sequence). V dropped 0 bases and J dropped 3 bases, with 17 bases sitting between them. The CDR3 DNA sequence: TGCAGTGCTAGAGATTCCGGCAAATCCTACGAAGAGACCCAGTACTTC. Translated, it gives CSARDSGKSYEETQYF.

This clonotype showed up many times. This sequence joins TRBV28 and TRBJ1-2, with TRBD1 as a possible D gene (6 bases). Germline V gene data show CDR1 as MDHEN and CDR2 as SYDVKM. The CDR3 covers 14 residues. The V and J ends lost 7 bases and 1 base respectively, with 13 bases between them. Here the CDR3 DNA reads TGTGCCAGCACCGTTGGACAGCGTAACTATGGCTACACCTTC. Translating gives CASTVGQRNYGYTF.

This clonotype was counted between two and nine times. CDR3 sequence: CASSIAERGFYNEQFF. The CDR3 region has the DNA TGTGCCAGTAGTATAGCAGAGAGAGGATTCTACAATGAGCAGTTCTTC. V gene TRBV19 combines with J gene TRBJ2-1; no clear D gene. Trimming shortened V by 1 base and J by 3 bases, and 13 bases separated the two germline ends. The CDR3 runs 16 residues. The germline V gene encodes CDR1 LNHDA and CDR2 SQIVND (reference sequence).

The chain joins TRBV25-1 to TRBJ1-1; D might be TRBD1 (6 bases). The CDR3 extends over 15 amino acids. Trimming shortened V by 4 bases and J by 4 bases, and 16 bases separated the two germline ends. Germline CDR1 is MGHDK and CDR2 is SYGVNS. The CDR3 DNA sequence: TGTGCCAGCAGTGTTGGGGGCGGGGCTGGCACTGAAGCTTTCTTT. As protein: CASSVGGGAGTEAFF.

This clonotype was seen more than once but under ten times. DNA for the CDR3: TGCAGTGCCAGCCGAATCCCCGAAAAACTGTTTTTT. It specifies CSASRIPEKLFF. The V call is TRBV20-1, the J call TRBJ1-4; D gene unclear. Per the germline V gene, CDR1 is DFQATT and CDR2 is SNEGSKA (reference sequence). Trimming stripped 6 bases from V and 8 bases from J, with 13 bases between. The length of the CDR3 is 12 residues.

In regard to this clonotype: The DNA is left out, because the CDR3 cannot be placed on it with certainty; the CDR3 is given as TCRdb lists it. The V and J genes are TRBV24-1 and TRBJ1-2; the table gives TRBD1 as D, unverified against the DNA. From its first to its last residue, the CDR3 has 12 amino acids. Germline V gives CDR1 KGHDR, CDR2 SFDVKD. The CDR3 is CATQDSGYDCTF.

This clonotype was seen at least ten times. The chain recombines TRBV10-1 with TRBJ2-1, with 8 bases aligning to TRBD2. The CDR3 length is 15 residues. The J segment lost 7 bases and the V segment lost 2 bases, leaving 7 bases of the junction unmatched. CDR1 and CDR2 (germline): WNHNN, SYGVQD (reference sequence). Here the CDR3 DNA reads TGCGCCAGCAGTGAGGCTAGCGGGTTGAGGAATGAGCAGTTCTTC. Translation gives CASSEASGLRNEQFF.

The genes are TRBV6-2 or TRBV6-3 and TRBJ1-5, with 11 positions matching TRBD1. CDR3 size: 15 residues. V shed 5 bases, J shed 9 bases, and the junction held 9 bases outside the gene matches. In germline, CDR1 is MNHEY, CDR2 SVGEGT. The CDR3 bases are TGTGCCAGCAGTCCGGGACAGGGGGGCCTGAGGCCCCAGCATTTT. It encodes CASSPGQGGLRPQHF.

There are many counts of this clonotype. V usage is TRBV19 and J usage is TRBJ2-1; no firm D call. V lost 5 bases, J lost 8 bases, and 10 bases lay in between. Germline V gene data show CDR1 as LNHDA and CDR2 as SQIVND (reference sequence). The CDR3 consists of 12 residues. The DNA of the CDR3 is TGTGCCAGTAGTCCTCAGTTCGATGAGCAGTTCTTC. Its translation: CASSPQFDEQFF.

The CDR3 loop is CASSIAASGSTDTQYF. The CDR3 DNA reads as TGTGCCAGTAGTATAGCGGCTAGCGGGAGCACAGATACGCAGTATTTT. The V gene is TRBV19, the J gene TRBJ2-3, with TRBD2 matching 8 bases. With 1 base clipped from V and 0 bases from J, the junction kept 3 bases outside the gene matches. The CDR3 runs to 16 residues. Per the germline V gene, CDR1 is LNHDA and CDR2 is SQIVND (reference sequence).

This clonotype was seen many times. The chain is built from TRBV20-1 and TRBJ1-2; D is undetermined. Germline CDR1 reads DFQATT; CDR2 reads SNEGSKA (reference sequence). The CDR3 consists of 15 residues. Trimming left V 1 base short and J 6 bases short, with 18 bases between. CDR3 loop: CSARGPWSGRDGYTF. CDR3 bases: TGCAGTGCTAGAGGCCCGTGGTCTGGCAGAGATGGCTACACCTTC.

This clonotype was found a few times. This could be a read error, since a much larger clone is one nucleotide away. The V and J genes are TRBV7-8 and TRBJ1-5; 8 bases are shared with TRBD1. CDR1 is SGHVS and CDR2 is FQNEAQ in the germline V gene. The ends lost 4 bases at V and 6 bases at J; junction bases unmatched: 5. The CDR3 has 14 residues. CDR3 DNA sequence: TGTGCCAGCAGCTCTCAGGGGGCCAGTCAGCCCCAGCATTTT. This codes for CASSSQGASQPQHF.

This clonotype was observed a few times. This sequence joins TRBV20-1 and TRBJ2-7; the match to TRBD2 covers 14 bases. The germline V gene has CDR1 DFQATT and CDR2 SNEGSKA (reference sequence). V dropped 3 bases and J dropped 1; count of bases not matched to a gene: 5. The CDR3 totals 16 residues. CDR3: CSASGTSGGRSYEQYF. The DNA for the CDR3 is TGCAGTGCTAGCGGGACTAGCGGGGGTAGGTCCTACGAGCAGTACTTC.

This clonotype was seen at least ten times. The chain is built from TRBV7-9 and TRBJ1-5; D is unclear. With 5 bases removed from V and 5 bases from J, the gap between germline ends came to 7 bases. CDR1 SEHNR and CDR2 FQNEAQ come from the germline V gene (reference sequence). The CDR3 contains 12 residues. The CDR3 DNA reads as TGTGCCAGCAGCGACCAAGATCAGCCCCAGCATTTT. This translates into CASSDQDQPQHF.

This clonotype came up many times. The gene calls are TRBV10-3 and TRBJ2-1; tentative D call: TRBD2 (5 bases). Germline V gene data show CDR1 as ENHRY and CDR2 as SYGVKD. V shed 0 bases and J shed 4 bases, with 13 bases lying between them. The CDR3 totals 16 residues. This chain's CDR3 is CAISESTGSQYNEQFF. The DNA of the CDR3 is TGTGCCATCAGTGAGTCTACGGGATCTCAATACAATGAGCAGTTCTTC.

At least ten counts were recorded for this clonotype. In DNA, the CDR3 is TGTGCCAGCAGTGAATCTGGGGACAGGGTCCATCAGCCCCAGCATTTT. Protein sequence: CASSESGDRVHQPQHF. The chain joins TRBV2 to TRBJ1-5, with 9 bases that match TRBD1. J was trimmed by 5 bases and V by 2 bases; bases with no gene match: 7. CDR1 is SNHLY, CDR2 FYNNEI, per germline. The CDR3 has 16 amino acids.

This clonotype was found many times. This sequence joins TRBV7-2 and TRBJ1-2, with D perhaps matching TRBD1 (5 bases). CDR1 is SGHTA, CDR2 FQGNSA, per germline. Trimming pared 7 bases from V and 0 bases from J, leaving 12 bases between. The CDR3 length is 14 residues. The CDR3 nucleotides are TGTGCCAGCATCGACAGCGTTGCTAACTATGGCTACACCTTC. Encoded protein: CASIDSVANYGYTF.

The V call is TRBV12-3 or TRBV12-4, the J call TRBJ1-2; D is uncertain. The CDR3 extends over 12 amino acids. V was cut by 6 bases and J by 5 bases, with 10 bases left in between. CDR3 DNA sequence: TGTGCCAGCAGCCGAGCCTTTTATGGCTACACCTTC. Translating it yields CASSRAFYGYTF.